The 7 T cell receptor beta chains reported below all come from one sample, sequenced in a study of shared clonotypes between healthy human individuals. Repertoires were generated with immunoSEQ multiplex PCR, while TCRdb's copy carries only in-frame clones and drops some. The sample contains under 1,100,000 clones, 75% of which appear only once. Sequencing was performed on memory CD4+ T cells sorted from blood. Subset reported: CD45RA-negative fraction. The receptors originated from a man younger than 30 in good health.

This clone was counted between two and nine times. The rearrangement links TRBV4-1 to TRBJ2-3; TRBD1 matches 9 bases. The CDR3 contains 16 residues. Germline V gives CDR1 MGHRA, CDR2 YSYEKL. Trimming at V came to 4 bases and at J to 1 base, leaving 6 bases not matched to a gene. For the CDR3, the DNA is TGCGCCAGCAGCCCTGGACAGGGGTGGGGCACAGATACGCAGTATTTT. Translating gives CASSPGQGWGTDTQYF.

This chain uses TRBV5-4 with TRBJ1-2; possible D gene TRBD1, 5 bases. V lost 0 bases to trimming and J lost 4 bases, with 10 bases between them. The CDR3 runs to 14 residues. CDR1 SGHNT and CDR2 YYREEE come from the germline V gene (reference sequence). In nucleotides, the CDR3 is TGTGCCAGCAGCTTGGCAGGGCTTGGCTATGGCTACACCTTC. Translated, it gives CASSLAGLGYGYTF.

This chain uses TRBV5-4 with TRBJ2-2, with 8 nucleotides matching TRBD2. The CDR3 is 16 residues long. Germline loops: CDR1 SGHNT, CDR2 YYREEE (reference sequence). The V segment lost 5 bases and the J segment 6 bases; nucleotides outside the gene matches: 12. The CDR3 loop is CASRSTGTRYPGELFF. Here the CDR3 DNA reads TGTGCCAGCAGGTCAACCGGGACTAGGTATCCCGGGGAGCTGTTTTTT.

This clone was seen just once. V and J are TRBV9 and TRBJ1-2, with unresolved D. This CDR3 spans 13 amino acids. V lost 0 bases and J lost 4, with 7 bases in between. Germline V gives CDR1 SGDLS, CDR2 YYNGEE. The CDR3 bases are TGTGCCAGCAGCGTAGTCCACGGCTATGGCTACACCTTC. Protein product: CASSVVHGYGYTF.

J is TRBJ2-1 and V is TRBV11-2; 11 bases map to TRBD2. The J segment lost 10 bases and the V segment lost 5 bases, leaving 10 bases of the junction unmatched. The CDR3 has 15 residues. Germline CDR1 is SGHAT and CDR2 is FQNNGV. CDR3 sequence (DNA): TGTGCCAGCAGCCCTACGGGACTAGCGGAAACGGAGCAGTTCTTC. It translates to CASSPTGLAETEQFF.

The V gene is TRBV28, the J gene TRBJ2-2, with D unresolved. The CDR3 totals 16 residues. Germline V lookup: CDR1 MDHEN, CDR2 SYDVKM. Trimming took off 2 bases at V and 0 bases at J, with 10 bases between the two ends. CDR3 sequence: CASSLKTFSNTGELFF. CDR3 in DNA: TGTGCCAGCAGTTTAAAGACATTCTCGAACACCGGGGAGCTGTTTTTT. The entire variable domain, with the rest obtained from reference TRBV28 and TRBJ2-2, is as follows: DVKVTQSSRYLVKRTGEKVFLECVQDMDHENMFWYRQDPGLGLRLIYFSYDVKMKEKGDIPEGYSVSREKKERFSLILESASTNQTSMYLCASSLKTFSNTGELFFGEGSRLTVL.

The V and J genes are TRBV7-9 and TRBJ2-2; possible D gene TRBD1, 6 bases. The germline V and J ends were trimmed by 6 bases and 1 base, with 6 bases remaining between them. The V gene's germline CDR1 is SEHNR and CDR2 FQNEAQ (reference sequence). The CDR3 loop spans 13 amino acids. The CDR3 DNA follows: TGTGCCAGCAGACAGGGGAACACCGGGGAGCTGTTTTTT. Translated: CASRQGNTGELFF.